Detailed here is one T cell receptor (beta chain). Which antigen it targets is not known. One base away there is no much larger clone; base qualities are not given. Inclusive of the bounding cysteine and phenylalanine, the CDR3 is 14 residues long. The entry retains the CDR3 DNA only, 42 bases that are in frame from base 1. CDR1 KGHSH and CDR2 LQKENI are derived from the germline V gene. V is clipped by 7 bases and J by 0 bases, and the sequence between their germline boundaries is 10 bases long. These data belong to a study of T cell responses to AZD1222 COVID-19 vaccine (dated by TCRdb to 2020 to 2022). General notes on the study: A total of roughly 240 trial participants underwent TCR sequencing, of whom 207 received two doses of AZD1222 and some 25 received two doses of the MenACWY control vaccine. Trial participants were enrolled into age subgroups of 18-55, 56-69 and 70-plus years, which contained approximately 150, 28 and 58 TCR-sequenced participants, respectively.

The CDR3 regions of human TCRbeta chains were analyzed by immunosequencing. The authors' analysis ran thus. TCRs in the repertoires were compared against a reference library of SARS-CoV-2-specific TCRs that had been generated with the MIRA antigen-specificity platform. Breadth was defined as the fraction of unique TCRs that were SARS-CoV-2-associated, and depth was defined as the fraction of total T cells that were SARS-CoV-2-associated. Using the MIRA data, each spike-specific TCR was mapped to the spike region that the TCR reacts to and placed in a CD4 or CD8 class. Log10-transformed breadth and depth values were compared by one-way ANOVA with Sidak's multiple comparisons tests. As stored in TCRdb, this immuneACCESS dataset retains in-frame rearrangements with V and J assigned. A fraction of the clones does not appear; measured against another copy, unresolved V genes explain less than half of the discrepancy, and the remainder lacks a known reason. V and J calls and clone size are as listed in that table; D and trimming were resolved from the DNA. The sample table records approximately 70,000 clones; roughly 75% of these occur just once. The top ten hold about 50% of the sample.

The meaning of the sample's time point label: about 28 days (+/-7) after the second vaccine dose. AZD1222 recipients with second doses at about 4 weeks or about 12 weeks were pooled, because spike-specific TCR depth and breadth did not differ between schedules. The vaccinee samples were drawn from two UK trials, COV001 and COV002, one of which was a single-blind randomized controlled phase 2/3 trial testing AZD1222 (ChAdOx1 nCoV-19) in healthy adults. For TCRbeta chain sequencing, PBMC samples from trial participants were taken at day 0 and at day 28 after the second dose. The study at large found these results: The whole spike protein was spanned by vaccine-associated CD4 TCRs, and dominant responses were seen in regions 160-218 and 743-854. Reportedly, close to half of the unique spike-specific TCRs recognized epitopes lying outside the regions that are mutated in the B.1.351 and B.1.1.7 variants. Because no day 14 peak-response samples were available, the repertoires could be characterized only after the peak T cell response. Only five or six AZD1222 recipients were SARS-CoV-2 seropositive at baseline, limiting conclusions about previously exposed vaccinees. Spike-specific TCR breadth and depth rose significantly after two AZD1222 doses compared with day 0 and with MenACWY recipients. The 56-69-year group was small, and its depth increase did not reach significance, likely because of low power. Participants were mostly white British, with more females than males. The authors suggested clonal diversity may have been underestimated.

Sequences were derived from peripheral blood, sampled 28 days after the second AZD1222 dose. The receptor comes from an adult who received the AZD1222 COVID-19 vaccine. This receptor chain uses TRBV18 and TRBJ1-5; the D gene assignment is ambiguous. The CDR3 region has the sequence CASCKGNSNQPQHF. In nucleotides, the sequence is TGTGCCAGCTGTAAGGGAAATAGCAATCAGCCCCAGCATTTT.